This is a list of T cell receptor beta chains from one sample in a study of blood T cells in healthy people across ages. TCRdb called the 5' RACE reads again in MiXCR, with one record for every CDR3 protein. The sample has 1.5 million or so distinct CDR3 sequences; 42% are singletons. The sample comprised blood. These receptors came from a woman between 18 and 29 years old in good health. Each CDR3 is given with its conserved first and last residue. The D gene is left open where the match is weak. Size values are once, few and many counts, or a class for expanded clones, and some rows have none.

j_gene,abundance,v_gene,d_gene,CDR3nt,CDR3aa
TRBJ2-5,.,TRBV5-1,.,TGCGCCAGCAGCGTACAACCCCAAGAGACCCAGTACTTC,CASSVQPQETQYF
TRBJ2-7,.,TRBV5-1,.,TGCGCCAGCAAAAGCGGAGAAGGCTACAATGAGCAGTACTTC,CASKSGEGYNEQYF
TRBJ1-5,.,TRBV7-8,.,TGTGCCAGCAGCTTAGCTGACCATCAGCCCCGGCATTTT,CASSLADHQPRHF
TRBJ1-6,.,TRBV20-1,.,TGCAGTGCTAGAGGGGGGTTTAATAATTCACCCCTCCACTTT,CSARGGFNNSPLHF
TRBJ2-5,.,TRBV6-1,.,TGTGCCAGCAGTGAAGGTATCAGGGACCAAGAGACCCAGTACTTC,CASSEGIRDQETQYF
TRBJ2-7,.,TRBV15,.,TGTGCCACCAGCAGAGATCTAGGAAACAATGAGCAGTACTTC,CATSRDLGNNEQYF
TRBJ2-7,.,TRBV10-3,.,TGTGCCATCAGTGAGTCTTATCACGGCGGCGAGCAGTACTTC,CAISESYHGGEQYF
TRBJ2-4,.,TRBV14,TRBD2,TGTGCCAGCAGCAGGGCTAGCGGGAGTAAAAACATTCAGTACTTC,CASSRASGSKNIQYF
TRBJ1-2,.,TRBV5-1,.,TGCGCCAGCAGCAGAACGGGACAATCTAACTATGGCTACATCTTC,CASSRTGQSNYGYIF
TRBJ2-7,few,TRBV7-9,.,TGTGCCAGCAGCTTAGGGAAATCTCCCTACGAGCAGTACTTC,CASSLGKSPYEQYF
TRBJ2-5,.,TRBV2,.,TGTGCCACCTCATCCCCCGGGGGCGTTAAGTACTTC,CATSSPGGVKYF
TRBJ2-2,.,TRBV29-1,.,TGCAGCGTTGAGAGACTAGGGGGCACCGGGGAGCTGTTTTTT,CSVERLGGTGELFF
TRBJ2-5,many,TRBV4-1,.,TGCGCCAGCAGCCAAAGGATAGGGATGGAGACCCAGTACTTC,CASSQRIGMETQYF
TRBJ2-1,.,TRBV20-1,.,TGCAGTGCTAGGACTAAGACGACATTGGGCAATGAGCAGTTCTTC,CSARTKTTLGNEQFF
TRBJ2-3,few,TRBV7-2,.,TGTGCCAGCAGCCCCATTCTCCGAGATACGCAGTATTTT,CASSPILRDTQYF
TRBJ2-1,.,TRBV7-2,.,TGTGCCAGCAGCCAAACCGGGACTCTAGCTCCGGAGTTCTTC,CASSQTGTLAPEFF
TRBJ2-4,.,TRBV7-2,.,TGTGCCAGCAGCTTAGCGCCCAGGGGTGTCAAAAACATTCAGTACTTC,CASSLAPRGVKNIQYF
TRBJ2-7,few,TRBV7-2,.,TGTGCCAGCAGCCTCATGACTGGACCCTACGAGCAGTACTTC,CASSLMTGPYEQYF
TRBJ1-1,.,TRBV20-1,.,TGCAGTGCTTCCCGGGAGCAAGGAGGCACTGAAGCTTTCTTT,CSASREQGGTEAFF
TRBJ1-2,.,TRBV6-2/TRBV6-3,TRBD1,TGTGCCAGCAGCCCACCACAGGGGGCAGGAGGCTACACCTTC,CASSPPQGAGGYTF
TRBJ2-1,few,TRBV7-9,.,TGTGCCAGCAGCGCCGGAGATCCTACATACGATGAGCAGTTCTTC,CASSAGDPTYDEQFF
TRBJ2-4,many,TRBV6-5,TRBD1,TGTGCCAGCAGCTCCGGGACAGGGGTAAACATTCAGTACTTC,CASSSGTGVNIQYF
TRBJ2-3,few,TRBV11-2,.,TGTGCCAGCAGCTTAGAGTGGTCCAGCACAGATACGCAGTATTTT,CASSLEWSSTDTQYF
TRBJ2-1,.,TRBV18,.,TGTGCCAGCTCACCAATGGAGGGGGCCTACAATGAGCAGTTCTTC,CASSPMEGAYNEQFF
TRBJ1-1,.,TRBV5-1,.,TGCGCCAGCAGCTTGCTAGGGGAGCTTGGGGCTTTCTTT,CASSLLGELGAFF